What follows is one TCR beta chain and its context. The sample comes from a study of blood T cell repertoires in COVID-19. Study-wide context: Samples came from the United States, Italy and Spain, spanning acute and convalescent COVID-19. T cells, B-cell-depleted T cells, or PBMCs supplied cDNA or gDNA.

Per the original data handling: The assay estimated nucleated cells by amplifying reference gene primers. Profiling relied on immunoSEQ multiplex PCR, and the TCRdb table lists in-frame clones only, not all of them. D and trimming come from the DNA, and the V and J calls and clone size come from that table. The data show 170,000 or so clones, approximately 83% seen once. With V trimmed by 3 bases and J by 8 bases, 9 bases remained unmatched. CDR1 and CDR2 (germline): LGHNA, YSLEER. The length of the CDR3 is 14 residues. Sequenced sample: peripheral blood. This TCR was sampled from a human donor in a cohort sampled during active COVID-19. This chain joins TRBV4-3 and TRBJ1-2; 7 bases are a match to TRBD1. The CDR3 DNA follows: TGCGCCAGCAGCCAGATACAGGGGACGATGGGCTACACCTTC. Translated: CASSQIQGTMGYTF.